The 7 T cell receptor beta chains below were found in one sample sequenced in a study of response to subunit inactivated influenza vaccine. TCRdb fed the RT-PCR reads into MiXCR, producing one record per CDR3 protein. The table records some 640,000 distinct CDR3 sequences, about 14% of them present only once. The specimen comprised PBMCs from blood, sampled 14 days before vaccination. These receptors were obtained from a man in his fifties or sixties who received an inactivated influenza vaccine.

The DNA of the CDR3 is TGTGCCAGCAGCCAAGGAGCTGGGGGGAGCACAGATACGCAGTATTTT. This codes for CASSQGAGGSTDTQYF. The chain employs TRBV3-1 and TRBJ2-3; TRBD2 might be the D (6 bases). From germline, CDR1 is LGHDT and CDR2 YNNKEL (reference sequence). This CDR3 region has 16 residues. With 1 base removed from V and 0 bases from J, the gap between germline ends came to 11 bases.

The chain has TRBV4-1 and TRBJ2-4; 9 bases are shared with TRBD2. With 0 bases clipped from V and 0 bases from J, the junction kept 9 bases outside the gene matches. The germline V gene encodes CDR1 MGHRA and CDR2 YSYEKL. The CDR3 loop spans 19 amino acids. In nucleotides, the CDR3 is TGCGCCAGCAGCCAAGATGTGGCTAGCGGGAACCAAGCCAAAAACATTCAGTACTTC. The encoded protein is CASSQDVASGNQAKNIQYF.

This chain uses TRBV18 with TRBJ2-1; 8 positions match TRBD1. Germline V gene sequence: CDR1 KGHSH, CDR2 LQKENI. V shed 3 bases, J shed 10 bases, and the junction held 5 bases outside the gene matches. The CDR3 spans 13 residues. The CDR3 region has the DNA TGTGCCAGCTCACCGCAGGGGGCATACGAGCAGTTCTTC. Encoded protein: CASSPQGAYEQFF.

The chain recombines TRBV11-2 with TRBJ2-7; 9 nucleotides match TRBD2. Germline lookup yields CDR1 SGHAT and CDR2 FQNNGV. The CDR3 runs to 17 residues. V shed 4 bases and J 3 bases; nucleotides not matched to a gene: 13. The CDR3, as DNA: TGTGCCAGCAGCTCAGACCGTAGCGGGAGTCCCTACTACGAGCAGTACTTC. Its translation is CASSSDRSGSPYYEQYF. Full variable domain (outside the CDR3, taken from reference TRBV11-2 and TRBJ2-7): EAGVAQSPRYKIIEKRQSVAFWCNPISGHATLYWYQQILGQGPKLLIQFQNNGVVDDSQLPKDRFSAERLKGVDSTLKIQPAKLEDSAVYLCASSSDRSGSPYYEQYFGPGTRLTVT.

This clonotype was observed at least ten times. CDR3 in DNA: TGTGCCACCAGCACGGACAGGAAATCTAACTATGGCTACACCTTC. This codes for CATSTDRKSNYGYTF. V is TRBV15 and J is TRBJ1-2; 7 bases align to TRBD1. V shed 4 bases, J shed 0 bases, and the junction held 5 bases outside the gene matches. CDR1 and CDR2 from the germline V gene are LNHNV and YYDKDF (reference sequence). The CDR3 extends over 15 amino acids.

This sequence joins TRBV24-1 and TRBJ2-6, with D hard to call. This CDR3 has 15 amino acids. V was trimmed by 3 bases and J by 8 bases, leaving 13 bases between them. Germline CDR1 KGHDR, CDR2 SFDVKD. The CDR3 coding sequence is TGTGCCACCAGTGATAATGAGCATATACCCAACGTCCTGACTTTC. It specifies CATSDNEHIPNVLTF.

The rearrangement uses TRBV20-1 and TRBJ2-3, with D uncertain. Germline CDR1 DFQATT, CDR2 SNEGSKA (reference sequence). The CDR3 consists of 13 residues. Deletions cut 5 bases from V and 0 bases from J, with 9 bases between. The CDR3 nucleotides read TGCAGTGCTGATCGACCGAGCACAGATACGCAGTATTTT. This codes for CSADRPSTDTQYF.